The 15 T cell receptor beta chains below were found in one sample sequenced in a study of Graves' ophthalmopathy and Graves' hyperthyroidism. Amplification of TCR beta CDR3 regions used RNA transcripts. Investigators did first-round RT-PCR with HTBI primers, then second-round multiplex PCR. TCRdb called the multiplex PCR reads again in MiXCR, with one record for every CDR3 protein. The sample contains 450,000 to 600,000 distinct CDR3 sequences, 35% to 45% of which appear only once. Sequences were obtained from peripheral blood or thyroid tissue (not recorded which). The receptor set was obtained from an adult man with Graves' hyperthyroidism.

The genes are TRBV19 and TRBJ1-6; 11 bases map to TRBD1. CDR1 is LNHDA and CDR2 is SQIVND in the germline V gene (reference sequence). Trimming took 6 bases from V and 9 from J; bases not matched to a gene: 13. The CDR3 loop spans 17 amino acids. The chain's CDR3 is CASSLSPGTGGRSPLHF. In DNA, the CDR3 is TGTGCCAGTAGCCTATCGCCCGGGACAGGGGGACGTTCACCCCTCCACTTT.

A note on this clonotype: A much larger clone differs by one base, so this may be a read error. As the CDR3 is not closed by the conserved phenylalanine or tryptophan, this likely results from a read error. CDR3 protein: CASSLASSGNTIYL. In nucleotides, the CDR3 is TGCGCCAGCAGCTTGGCGAGCTCTGGAAACACCATATATCTT. This chain connects TRBV5-1 to TRBJ1-3; the D is unclear. The CDR3 runs 14 residues. The V gene lost 0 bases and the J gene lost 0 bases, with 4 bases spanning the gap. The germline CDR1 and CDR2 sequences are SGHRS and YFSETQ.

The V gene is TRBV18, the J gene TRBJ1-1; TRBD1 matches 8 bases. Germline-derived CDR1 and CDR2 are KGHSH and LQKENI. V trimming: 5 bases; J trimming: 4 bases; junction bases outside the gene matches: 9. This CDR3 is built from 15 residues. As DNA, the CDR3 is TGTGCCAGCTCAGCCGCAGGGGGCGGGGTCACTGAAGCTTTCTTT. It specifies CASSAAGGGVTEAFF.

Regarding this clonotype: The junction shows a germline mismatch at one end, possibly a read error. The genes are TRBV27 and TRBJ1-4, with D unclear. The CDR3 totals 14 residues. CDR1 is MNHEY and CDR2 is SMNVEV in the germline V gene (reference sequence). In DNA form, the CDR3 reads TGTGCCAGCAGGGCGGACCGAGGCACCGAAAAACTGCTTTTT. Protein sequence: CASRADRGTEKLLF.

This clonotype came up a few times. The CDR3 bases are TGTGCCAGCAGGCCGGGGACCGGGGAGCTGTTTTTT. Protein product: CASRPGTGELFF. The V and J genes are TRBV6-1 and TRBJ2-2, with a possible D match to TRBD2 (5 bases). The germline V gene has CDR1 MNHNS and CDR2 SASEGT. Deletions cut 6 bases from V and 5 bases from J, with 7 bases between. CDR3 length equals 12 residues.

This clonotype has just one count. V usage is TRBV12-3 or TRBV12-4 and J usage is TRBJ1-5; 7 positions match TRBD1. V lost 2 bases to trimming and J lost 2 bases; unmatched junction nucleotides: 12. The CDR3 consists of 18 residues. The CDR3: CASSLSRVGTDGNQPQHF. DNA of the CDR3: TGTGCCAGCAGTTTAAGTAGGGTTGGGACAGATGGCAATCAGCCCCAGCATTTT.

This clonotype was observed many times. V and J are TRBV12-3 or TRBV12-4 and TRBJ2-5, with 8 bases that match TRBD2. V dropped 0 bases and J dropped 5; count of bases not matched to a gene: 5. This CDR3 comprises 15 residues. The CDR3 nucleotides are TGTGCCAGCAGTTTAGCTGGGACTAGGACGGAGACCCAGTACTTC. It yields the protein CASSLAGTRTETQYF.

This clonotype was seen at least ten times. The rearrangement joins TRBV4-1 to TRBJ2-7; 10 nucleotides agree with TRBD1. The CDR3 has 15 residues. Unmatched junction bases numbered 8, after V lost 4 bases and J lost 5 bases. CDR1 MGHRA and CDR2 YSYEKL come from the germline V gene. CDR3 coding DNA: TGCGCCAGCAGCCTGACGGGACAGGGGTTCCACGAGCAGTACTTC. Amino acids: CASSLTGQGFHEQYF.

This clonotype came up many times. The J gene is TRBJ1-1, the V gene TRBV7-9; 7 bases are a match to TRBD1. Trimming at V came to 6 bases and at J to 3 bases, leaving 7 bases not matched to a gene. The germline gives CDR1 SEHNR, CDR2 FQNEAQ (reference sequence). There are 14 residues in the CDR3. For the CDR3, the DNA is TGTGCCAGCAGTCCTCGGACAGGTGACACTGAAGCTTTCTTT. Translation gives CASSPRTGDTEAFF.

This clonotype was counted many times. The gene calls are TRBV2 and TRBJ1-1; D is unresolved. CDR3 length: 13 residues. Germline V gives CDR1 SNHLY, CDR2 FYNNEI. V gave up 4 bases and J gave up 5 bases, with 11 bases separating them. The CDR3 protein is CASSVRSGTEAFF. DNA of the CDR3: TGTGCCAGCAGTGTCAGGTCGGGGACTGAAGCTTTCTTT.

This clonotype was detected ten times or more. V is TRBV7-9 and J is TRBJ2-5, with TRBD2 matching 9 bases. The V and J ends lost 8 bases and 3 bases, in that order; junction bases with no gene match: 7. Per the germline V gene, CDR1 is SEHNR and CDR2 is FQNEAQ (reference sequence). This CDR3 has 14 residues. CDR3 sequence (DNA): TGTGCCAGCTTACATAGCGGGGGAAAAGAGACCCAGTACTTC. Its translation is CASLHSGGKETQYF.

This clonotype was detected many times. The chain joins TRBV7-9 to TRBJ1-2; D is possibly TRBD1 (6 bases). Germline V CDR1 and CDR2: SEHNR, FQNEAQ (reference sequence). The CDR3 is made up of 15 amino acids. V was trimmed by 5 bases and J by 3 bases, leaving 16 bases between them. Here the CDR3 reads CASSPAGGWDYGYTF. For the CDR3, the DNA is TGTGCCAGCAGCCCGGCCGGGGGCTGGGACTATGGCTACACCTTC.

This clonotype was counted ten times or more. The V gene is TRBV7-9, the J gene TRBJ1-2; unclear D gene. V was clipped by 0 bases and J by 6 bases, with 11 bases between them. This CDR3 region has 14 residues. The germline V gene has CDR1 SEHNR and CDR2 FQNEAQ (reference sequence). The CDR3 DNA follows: TGTGCCAGCAGCTTAGCGTTAGAAGGGCATGGCTACACCTTC. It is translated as CASSLALEGHGYTF. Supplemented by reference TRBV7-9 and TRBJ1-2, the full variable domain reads DTGVSQNPRHKITKRGQNVTFRCDPISEHNRLYWYRQTLGQGPEFLTYFQNEAQLEKSRLLSDRFSAERPKGSFSTLEIQRTEQGDSAMYLCASSLALEGHGYTFGSGTRLTVV.

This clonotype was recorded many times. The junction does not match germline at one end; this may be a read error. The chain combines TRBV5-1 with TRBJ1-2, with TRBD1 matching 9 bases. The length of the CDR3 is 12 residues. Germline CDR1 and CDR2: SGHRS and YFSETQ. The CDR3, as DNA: TGTGCCAGCAGTTTGACAGGGGGTGGCTACACCTTC. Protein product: CASSLTGGGYTF.

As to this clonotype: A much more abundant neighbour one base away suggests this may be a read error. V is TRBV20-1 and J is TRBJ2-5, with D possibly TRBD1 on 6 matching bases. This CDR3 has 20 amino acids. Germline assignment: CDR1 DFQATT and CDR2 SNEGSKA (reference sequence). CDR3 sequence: CSAGDTPGESPARGLETQYF. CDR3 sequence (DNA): TGCAGTGCTGGAGACACCCCAGGGGAGAGCCCTGCGCGTGGGCTGGAGACCCAGTACTTC.